The rows below give T cell receptor beta chains drawn from one sample of a study of T cell responses to AZD1222 COVID-19 vaccine. Measured with immunoSEQ multiplex PCR; TCRdb has only the in-frame clones, and not every one. The sample has around 140,000 clones, roughly 86% seen once. The sequences come from peripheral blood, collected 28 days after the second AZD1222 dose. These receptors all stem from an adult who received the AZD1222 COVID-19 vaccine. Both conserved end residues are part of each CDR3. The D gene is left open where the match is weak. The size entry is marked missing in some rows and otherwise reads once, few, many or a size class.

TRBD2	TRBV3-1/TRBV3-2	TRBJ2-3	few	TGTGCCAGCAGTCTCGGACTAGCGGGTGGCGCAGATACGCAGTATTTT	CASSLGLAGGADTQYF
TRBD2	TRBV11-3	TRBJ2-1	.	TGTGCCAGCAGCGGGGGGGGCAATGAGCAGTTCTTC	CASSGGGNEQFF
.	TRBV21-1	TRBJ2-7	.	TGTGCCAGCACCCCCAGGGACAGCCCCTACGAGCAGTACTTC	CASTPRDSPYEQYF
.	TRBV27	TRBJ2-4	.	TGTGCCAGCAGTATCGGACGGTTTGGGGCCAAAAACATTCAGTACTTC	CASSIGRFGAKNIQYF
.	TRBV3-1/TRBV3-2	TRBJ1-5	once	TGTGCCAGCAGCCATGGGGGAGATCATCAGCCCCAGCATTTT	CASSHGGDHQPQHF
TRBD1	TRBV18	TRBJ2-7	few	TGTGCCAGCGGGACCCGGGACAGCTACGAGCAGTACTTC	CASGTRDSYEQYF
.	TRBV5-1	TRBJ2-1	.	TGCGCCAGCAGCTTGGGGGCTCCCCTCCCCACCCGATCTTATGAGCAGTTCTTC	CASSLGAPLPTRSYEQFF
TRBD1	TRBV6-5	TRBJ2-7	.	TGTGCCAGCAGTTACTCGTTAACAGGGGGGATGTACGAGCAGTACTTC	CASSYSLTGGMYEQYF
.	TRBV6-5	TRBJ2-1	.	TGTGCCAGCAGTCGACGGGGTGCCTCCTACAATGAGCAGTTCTTC	CASSRRGASYNEQFF
.	TRBV28	TRBJ2-7	few	TGTGCCAGCAGTTTCGGGGGGCCTTACGAGCAGTACTTC	CASSFGGPYEQYF
TRBD1	TRBV5-4	TRBJ1-2	.	TGTGCCAGCAGCACGACAGGGTTTGGCGGCTACACCTTC	CASSTTGFGGYTF
.	TRBV19	TRBJ1-2	.	TGTGCCAGTAAAGGGGCAGCCTATGGCTACACCTTC	CASKGAAYGYTF
.	TRBV19	TRBJ2-3	.	TGTGCCAGTAGTATACCAGGGGTCACAGATACGCAGTATTTT	CASSIPGVTDTQYF
TRBD1	TRBV7-9	TRBJ1-1	.	TGTGCCAGCACCAAAGGGACAGCGAACACTGAAGCTTTCTTT	CASTKGTANTEAFF
.	TRBV27	TRBJ1-2	.	TGTGCCAGCAGTTCATACACCGCTACCTATGGCTACACCTTC	CASSSYTATYGYTF
.	TRBV5-1	TRBJ1-5	.	TGCGCCAGCAGCCCTGGCGGGGCGGGCCAGCCCCAGCATTTT	CASSPGGAGQPQHF
TRBD2	TRBV4-1	TRBJ2-3	.	TGCGCCAGCAGCCAAGAAGCTAGCGGGGGGGCTAGAGATACGCAGTATTTT	CASSQEASGGARDTQYF
.	TRBV3-1/TRBV3-2	TRBJ2-5	once	TGTGCCAGCAGCCAAGAAACAAAACAGTACTTC	CASSQETKQYF
.	TRBV18	TRBJ2-1	.	TGTGCCAGCTCACCGGACCTGAAGCGGGTATACAATGAGCAGTTCTTC	CASSPDLKRVYNEQFF
.	TRBV19	TRBJ1-1	few	TGTGCCAGTAGTTACAGGGTAAGGACTGAAGCTTTCTTT	CASSYRVRTEAFF
TRBD1	TRBV2	TRBJ1-1	.	TGTGCCAGCAGTGAATGGGGGCAGGGGGTGCCAGCTTTCTTT	CASSEWGQGVPAFF
TRBD2	TRBV10-2	TRBJ2-4	once	TGCGCCAGCAACTCCGGGACTAGCGGGGGGGCTGGCATTCAGTACTTC	CASNSGTSGGAGIQYF
TRBD1	TRBV27	TRBJ2-3	.	TGTGCCAGCAGTCCGGGACAGCCTAGCACAGATACGCAGTATTTT	CASSPGQPSTDTQYF
.	TRBV7-9	TRBJ1-1	.	TGTGCCAGCAGATTTCTTGCAGTACAGACTGAAGCTTTCTTT	CASRFLAVQTEAFF
.	TRBV27	TRBJ2-2	.	TGTGCCAGCAGTTTTCCGGGGACCGGGGAGCTGTTTTTT	CASSFPGTGELFF
TRBD2	TRBV18	TRBJ2-5	.	TGTGCCAGCTCACCCCCTAGTTCGGGAGGAGAGACCCAGTACTTC	CASSPPSSGGETQYF
.	TRBV18	TRBJ1-2	.	TGTGCCAGCTCCCACAACGCTGAGCGGCATGGCTACACCTTC	CASSHNAERHGYTF
TRBD1	TRBV9	TRBJ2-7	once	TGTGCCAGCAGCGTATGGCCAGGACAGGGGGCCGACGAGCAGTACTTC	CASSVWPGQGADEQYF
.	TRBV6-5	TRBJ2-3	.	TGTGCCAGCAGGCGTCTGCCAGATACGCAGTATTTT	CASRRLPDTQYF
.	TRBV29-1	TRBJ1-4	.	TGCAGCGCCAGAGAGGGGAGTGATGAAAAACTGTTTTTT	CSAREGSDEKLFF
.	TRBV2	TRBJ1-6	.	TGTGCCAGCAGTGAAGGGGGTCGGGGCTATAATTCACCCCTCCACTTT	CASSEGGRGYNSPLHF
.	TRBV11-2	TRBJ2-7	few	TGTGCCAGCAGCTTCCTCGGGTCTCACACGGACGAGCAGTACTTC	CASSFLGSHTDEQYF
.	TRBV10-1	TRBJ1-1	.	TGCGCCAGCAGTGAGTCGAGGGGGGGCCCCTACCCTATGAACACTGAAGCTTTCTTT	CASSESRGGPYPMNTEAFF
TRBD1	TRBV6-5	TRBJ1-1	.	TGTGCCAGCAGTCGACAGGGAATTGAGAACACTGAAGCTTTCTTT	CASSRQGIENTEAFF
.	TRBV11-3	TRBJ2-1	.	TGTGCCAGCAGCTTAGATTGGCGGACTACTTACAATGAGCAGTTCTTC	CASSLDWRTTYNEQFF
.	TRBV12-3/TRBV12-4	TRBJ1-2	.	TGTGCCAGCAGCCCCGACAGGCCCTATGGCTACACCTTC	CASSPDRPYGYTF
.	TRBV4-1	TRBJ1-5	.	TGCGCCAGCAGCCAAGAGCACAGAAGCAATCAGCCCCAGCATTTT	CASSQEHRSNQPQHF